The TCR beta chain described here comes from a study of CD8 T cells in ankylosing spondylitis. Findings and caveats of the study: In synovial fluid and blood from reactive arthritis, some motif variants were previously reported. CD8+ by phenotype, disease-linked clones were relatively rare in peripheral blood.

Each CDR3 protein is one row after TCRdb ran MiXCR on the 5' RACE reads. The table lists more than 30,000 distinct CDR3 sequences, around 10% of them singletons, with about 19% in the top ten. This clonotype was found a few times. Its antigen remains unidentified. V lost 0 bases and J 2 bases, leaving 7 bases between the germline ends. Germline loops: CDR1 SGHVS, CDR2 FNYEAQ. The CDR3 totals 15 residues. The sequence derives from a male donor with ankylosing spondylitis. The chain employs TRBV7-6 and TRBJ1-4; the D gene is possibly TRBD1 (5 bases). Sequenced material: synovial fluid, either unsorted or a sorted T cell fraction (not recorded which). The CDR3 coding sequence is TGTGCCAGCAGCTTAGCAGGGGCGACTAATGAAAAACTGTTTTTT. This translates into CASSLAGATNEKLFF.